Below, 7 T cell receptor beta chains from the same sample are listed, as sequenced in a study of shared clonotypes between healthy human individuals. The assay was immunoSEQ multiplex PCR, and TCRdb's table has in-frame clones only and misses some. Here the sample spans about 770,000 clones, 55% to 80% being singletons. Specimen: memory CD4+ T cells sorted from blood. The subset is: CD45RA-negative fraction. Receptors were obtained from a woman aged 25-40 years in good health.

This clone showed up just a few times. The chain uses TRBV4-2 and TRBJ2-5, with 11 bases aligning to TRBD2. The better agreement between TRBJ2-7 and the DNA end casts doubt on the J call. Per germline, CDR1 LGHNA and CDR2 YNFKEQ. This CDR3 region has 17 residues. In nucleotides, the CDR3 is TGTGCCAGCAGCCAAACGACTAGCGGGGAAAGCTCCTACGAGCAGTACTTC. The encoded protein is CASSQTTSGESSYEQYF.

The rearrangement uses TRBV5-6 and TRBJ2-2, with D maybe TRBD2 (6 bases). The germline V gene has CDR1 SGHDT and CDR2 YYEEEE. CDR3 length: 16 amino acids. V lost 2 bases to trimming and J lost 3 bases, with 14 bases between them. The CDR3 sequence is CASSFFPSDDTGELFF. The CDR3 region has the DNA TGTGCCAGCAGCTTTTTTCCTAGCGACGACACCGGGGAGCTGTTTTTT. Variable domain in full (rest from reference TRBV5-6 and TRBJ2-2): DAGVTQSPTHLIKTRGQQVTLRCSPKSGHDTVSWYQQALGQGPQFIFQYYEEEERQRGNFPDRFSGHQFPNYSSELNVNALLLGDSALYLCASSFFPSDDTGELFFGEGSRLTVL.

The chain recombines TRBV4-1 with TRBJ1-5, with D perhaps TRBD1 (5 bases). The CDR3 is 16 residues long. The V end was cut by 5 bases, the J end by 0 bases, with 14 bases between. Germline lookup yields CDR1 MGHRA and CDR2 YSYEKL. The CDR3 spells CASSGWGSHSNQPQHF. In DNA, the CDR3 is TGCGCCAGCAGCGGTTGGGGGTCCCATAGCAATCAGCCCCAGCATTTT.

The rearrangement joins TRBV9 to TRBJ1-2; TRBD1 agrees at 7 bases. V shed 7 bases and J 7 bases; nucleotides not matched to a gene: 10. The CDR3 is made up of 13 amino acids. The germline gives CDR1 SGDLS, CDR2 YYNGEE. CDR3 sequence reads: CASRDSSPSGYTF. DNA of the CDR3: TGTGCCAGCCGGGACAGTTCTCCTTCTGGCTACACCTTC.

This chain joins TRBV27 and TRBJ1-4; D is unclear. Germline CDR1 and CDR2: MNHEY and SMNVEV (reference sequence). The length of the CDR3 is 14 residues. The V end was cut by 5 bases, the J end by 3 bases, with 10 bases between. In DNA, the CDR3 is TGTGCCAGCAGTCCAACAAGATCTAATGAAAAACTGTTTTTT. Protein product: CASSPTRSNEKLFF.

The chain joins TRBV14 to TRBJ2-3; D possibly corresponds to TRBD2 (5 bases). The CDR3 totals 14 residues. The V end was cut by 8 bases, the J end by 0 bases, with 12 bases between. Germline V lookup: CDR1 SGHDN, CDR2 FVKESK. CDR3 sequence (DNA): TGTGCCAGCCGGATGGAGGCTAGCACAGATACGCAGTATTTT. Translated: CASRMEASTDTQYF. The whole variable domain, filled in from reference TRBV14 and TRBJ2-3, reads EAGVTQFPSHSVIEKGQTVTLRCDPISGHDNLYWYRRVMGKEIKFLLHFVKESKQDESGMPNNRFLAERTGGTYSTLKVQPAELEDSGVYFCASRMEASTDTQYFGPGTRLTVL.

The J gene is TRBJ1-4, the V gene TRBV5-1; weak D call: TRBD1 (5 bases). The CDR3 runs to 13 residues. Per the germline V gene, CDR1 is SGHRS and CDR2 is YFSETQ. Trimming took 4 bases from V and 7 from J, leaving 11 bases between them. The CDR3 nucleotides read TGCGCCAGCAGCGCCGGGACGGTTGAAAAACTGTTTTTT. Residues: CASSAGTVEKLFF.